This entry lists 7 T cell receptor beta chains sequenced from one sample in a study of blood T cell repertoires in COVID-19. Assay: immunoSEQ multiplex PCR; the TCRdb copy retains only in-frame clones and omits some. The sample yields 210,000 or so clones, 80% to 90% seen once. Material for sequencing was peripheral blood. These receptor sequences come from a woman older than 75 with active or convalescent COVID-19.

The CDR3 reads CSARTGGPLHF. The CDR3 bases are TGCAGTGCTAGAACGGGGGGGCCCCTCCACTTT. The chain carries TRBV20-1 and TRBJ1-6; D might be TRBD1 (5 bases). The CDR3 consists of 11 residues. V shed 2 bases and J shed 13 bases, with 9 bases lying between them. Germline V gene sequence: CDR1 DFQATT, CDR2 SNEGSKA (reference sequence).

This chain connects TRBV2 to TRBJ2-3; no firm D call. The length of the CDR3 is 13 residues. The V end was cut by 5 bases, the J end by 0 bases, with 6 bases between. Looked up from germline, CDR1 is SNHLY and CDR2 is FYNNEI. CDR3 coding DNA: TGTGCCAGCAGTATCACTAGCACAGATACGCAGTATTTT. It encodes CASSITSTDTQYF. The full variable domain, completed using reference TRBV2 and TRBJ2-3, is EPEVTQTPSHQVTQMGQEVILRCVPISNHLYFYWYRQILGQKVEFLVSFYNNEISEKSEIFDDQFSVERPDGSNFTLKIRSTKLEDSAMYFCASSITSTDTQYFGPGTRLTVL.

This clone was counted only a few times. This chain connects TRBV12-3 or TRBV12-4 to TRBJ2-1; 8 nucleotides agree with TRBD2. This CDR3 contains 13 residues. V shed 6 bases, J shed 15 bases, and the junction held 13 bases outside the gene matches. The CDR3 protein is CASRVSPGLDLFF. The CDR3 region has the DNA TGTGCCAGCAGAGTCTCCCCGGGACTAGATCTGTTCTTC.

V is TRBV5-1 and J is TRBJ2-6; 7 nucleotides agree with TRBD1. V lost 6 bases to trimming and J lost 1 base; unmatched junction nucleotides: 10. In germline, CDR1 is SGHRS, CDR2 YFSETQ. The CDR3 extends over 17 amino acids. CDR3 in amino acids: CASTSGQPISGANVLTF. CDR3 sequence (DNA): TGCGCCAGCACCTCGGGACAGCCTATTTCTGGGGCCAACGTCCTGACTTTC.

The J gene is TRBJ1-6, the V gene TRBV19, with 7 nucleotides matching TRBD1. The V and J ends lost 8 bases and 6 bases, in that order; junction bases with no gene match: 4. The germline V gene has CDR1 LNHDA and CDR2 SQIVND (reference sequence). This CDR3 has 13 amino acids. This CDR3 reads CASRDSFNSPLHF. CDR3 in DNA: TGTGCCAGTCGGGACAGTTTTAATTCACCCCTCCACTTT.

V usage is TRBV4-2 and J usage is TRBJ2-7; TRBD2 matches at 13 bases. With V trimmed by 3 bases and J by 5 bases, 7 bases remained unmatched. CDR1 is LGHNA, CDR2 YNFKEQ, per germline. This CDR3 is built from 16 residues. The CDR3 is CASSQVLAGGPHEQYF. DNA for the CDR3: TGTGCCAGCAGCCAGGTACTAGCGGGAGGGCCGCACGAGCAGTACTTC.

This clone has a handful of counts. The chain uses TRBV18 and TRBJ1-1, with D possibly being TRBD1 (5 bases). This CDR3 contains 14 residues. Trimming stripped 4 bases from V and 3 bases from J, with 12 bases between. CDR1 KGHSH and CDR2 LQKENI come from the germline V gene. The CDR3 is CASSQYRDYTEAFF. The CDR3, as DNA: TGTGCCAGCTCACAATACCGGGACTACACTGAAGCTTTCTTT.